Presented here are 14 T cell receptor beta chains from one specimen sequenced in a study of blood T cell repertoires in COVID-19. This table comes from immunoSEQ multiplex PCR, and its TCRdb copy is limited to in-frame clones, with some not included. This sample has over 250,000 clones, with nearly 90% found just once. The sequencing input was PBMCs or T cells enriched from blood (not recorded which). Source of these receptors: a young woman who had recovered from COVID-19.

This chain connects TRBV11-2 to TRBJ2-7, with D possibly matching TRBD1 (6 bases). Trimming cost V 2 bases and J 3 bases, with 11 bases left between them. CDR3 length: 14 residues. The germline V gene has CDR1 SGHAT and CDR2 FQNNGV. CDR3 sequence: CASSLTSDSYEQYF. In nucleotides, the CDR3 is TGTGCCAGCAGCTTAACATCGGACAGCTACGAGCAGTACTTC. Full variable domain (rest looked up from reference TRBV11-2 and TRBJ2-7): EAGVAQSPRYKIIEKRQSVAFWCNPISGHATLYWYQQILGQGPKLLIQFQNNGVVDDSQLPKDRFSAERLKGVDSTLKIQPAKLEDSAVYLCASSLTSDSYEQYFGPGTRLTVT.

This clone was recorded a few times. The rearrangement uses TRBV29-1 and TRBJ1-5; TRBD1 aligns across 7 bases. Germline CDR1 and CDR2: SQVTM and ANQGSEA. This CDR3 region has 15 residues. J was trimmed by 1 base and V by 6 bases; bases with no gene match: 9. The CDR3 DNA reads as TGCAGCGTAGGGGGGACAGAGGGGAGCAATCAGCCCCAGCATTTT. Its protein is CSVGGTEGSNQPQHF.

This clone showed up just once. CDR3 residues: CACNGLGGYNSPLHF. The CDR3 DNA is TGTGCCTGCAACGGCCTCGGGGGGTATAATTCACCCCTCCACTTT. The J gene is TRBJ1-6, the V gene TRBV30, with a possible D match to TRBD1 (5 bases). V was clipped by 6 bases and J by 4 bases, with 16 bases between them. This CDR3 spans 15 amino acids. Germline-derived CDR1 and CDR2 are GTSNPN and SVGIG (reference sequence).

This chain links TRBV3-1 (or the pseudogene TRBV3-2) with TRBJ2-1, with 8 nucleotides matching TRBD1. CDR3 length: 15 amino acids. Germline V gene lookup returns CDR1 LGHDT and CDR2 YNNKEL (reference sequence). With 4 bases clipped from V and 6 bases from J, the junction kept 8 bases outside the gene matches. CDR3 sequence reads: CASSPWTGSRNEQFF. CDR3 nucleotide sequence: TGTGCCAGCAGCCCATGGACAGGGTCGCGCAATGAGCAGTTCTTC.

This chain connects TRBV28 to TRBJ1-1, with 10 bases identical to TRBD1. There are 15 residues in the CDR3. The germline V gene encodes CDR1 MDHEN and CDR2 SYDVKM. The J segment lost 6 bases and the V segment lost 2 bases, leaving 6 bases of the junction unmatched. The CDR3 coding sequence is TGTGCCAGCAGTTTACGGGTTGGGACAGGGGCTGAAGCTTTCTTT. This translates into CASSLRVGTGAEAFF.

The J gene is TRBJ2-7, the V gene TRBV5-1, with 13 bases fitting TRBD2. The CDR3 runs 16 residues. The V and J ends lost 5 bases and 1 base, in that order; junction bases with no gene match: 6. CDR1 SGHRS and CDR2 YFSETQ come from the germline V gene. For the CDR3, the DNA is TGCGCCAGCAGTTGGGGACTAGCGGGGTATTCCTACGAGCAGTACTTC. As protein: CASSWGLAGYSYEQYF.

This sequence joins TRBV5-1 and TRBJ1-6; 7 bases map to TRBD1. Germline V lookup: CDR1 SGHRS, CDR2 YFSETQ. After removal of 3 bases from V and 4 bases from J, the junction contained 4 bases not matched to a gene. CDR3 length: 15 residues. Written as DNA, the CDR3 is TGCGCCAGCAGCTCGACAGGGAAGTATAATTCACCCCTCCACTTT. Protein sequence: CASSSTGKYNSPLHF.

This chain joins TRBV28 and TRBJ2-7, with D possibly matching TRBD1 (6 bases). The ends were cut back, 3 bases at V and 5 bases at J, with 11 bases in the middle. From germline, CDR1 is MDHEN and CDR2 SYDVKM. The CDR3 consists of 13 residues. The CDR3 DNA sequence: TGTGCCAGCAGTTTCCAGGGGTTCAACGAGCAGTACTTC. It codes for CASSFQGFNEQYF.

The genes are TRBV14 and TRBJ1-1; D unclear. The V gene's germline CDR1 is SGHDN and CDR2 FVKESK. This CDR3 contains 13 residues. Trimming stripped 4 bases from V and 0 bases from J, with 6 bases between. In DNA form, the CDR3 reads TGTGCCAGCAGCCCCGTTGTGAACACTGAAGCTTTCTTT. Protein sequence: CASSPVVNTEAFF.

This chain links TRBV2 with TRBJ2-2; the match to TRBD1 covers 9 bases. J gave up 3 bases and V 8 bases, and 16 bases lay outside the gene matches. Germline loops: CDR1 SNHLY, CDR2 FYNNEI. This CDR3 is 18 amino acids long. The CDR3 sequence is CASYLGTGSLLDTGELFF. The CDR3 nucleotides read TGTGCCAGCTACCTCGGGACAGGGTCATTATTGGACACCGGGGAGCTGTTTTTT.

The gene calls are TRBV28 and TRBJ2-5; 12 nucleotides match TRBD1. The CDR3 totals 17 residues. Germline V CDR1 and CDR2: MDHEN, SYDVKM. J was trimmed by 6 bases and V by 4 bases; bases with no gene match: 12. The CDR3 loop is CASSYPTGTGGLQTQYF. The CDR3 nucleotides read TGTGCCAGCAGTTACCCGACCGGGACAGGGGGCCTACAGACCCAGTACTTC.

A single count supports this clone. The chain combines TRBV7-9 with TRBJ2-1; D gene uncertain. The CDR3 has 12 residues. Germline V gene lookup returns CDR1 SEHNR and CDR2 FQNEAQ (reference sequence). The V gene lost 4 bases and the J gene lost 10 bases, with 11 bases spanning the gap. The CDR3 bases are TGTGCCAGCAGCTACAACGCGGCCGAGCAGTTCTTC. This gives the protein CASSYNAAEQFF.

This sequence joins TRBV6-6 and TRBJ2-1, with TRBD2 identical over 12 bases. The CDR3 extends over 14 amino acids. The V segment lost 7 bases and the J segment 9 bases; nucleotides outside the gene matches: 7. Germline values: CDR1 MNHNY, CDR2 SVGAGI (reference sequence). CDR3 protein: CASTRLAGAGEQFF. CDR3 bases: TGTGCCAGCACCCGACTAGCGGGAGCCGGTGAGCAGTTCTTC.

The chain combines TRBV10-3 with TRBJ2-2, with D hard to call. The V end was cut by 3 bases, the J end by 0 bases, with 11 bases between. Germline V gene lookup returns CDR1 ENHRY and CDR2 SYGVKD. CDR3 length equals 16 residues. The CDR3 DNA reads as TGTGCCATCAGTGACCGATCCCGAGCGAACACCGGGGAGCTGTTTTTT. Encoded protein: CAISDRSRANTGELFF.